This TCR beta chain was captured by sequencing in a study of long-term antiretroviral therapy in people with HIV (dated by TCRdb to 2021 to 2024). General notes on the study: The earliest samples were collected about a decade before the 2015 WHO recommendation for immediate ART, when ART was typically delayed until CD4 counts fell. A retrospective serial study tested whether ART initiation and durable HIV suppression were associated with changes in peripheral blood TRB repertoire composition and diversity. A total of around 190 cryopreserved PBMC samples came from around 30 adults with confirmed HIV infection and were collected serially over a mean of around 6 years (range 1-12). Of the approximately 32 participants with HIV, 10 to 11 were female. No cross-contamination during QIAcube processing turned up in test extractions that ran a monoclonal T-cell line alongside approximately 35 polyclonal samples. The paper as a whole reports these results and caveats: Limited PBMC availability meant only the TCR beta chain was sequenced, without alpha chain pairing. Starting ART was linked to a significant rise in TRB diversity, yet even with long-term ART the diversity remained significantly lower than in transplant donor controls. Inferences about post-ART repertoire changes were limited because no data were available on ART adherence, viral resistance or therapy changes. The samples span the years 2004 to 2017, and the ART regimens used at that time may not be as effective as current regimens. CDR3 length ranges in HIV repertoires were narrower than in controls, and network structure suggested an antigen-experienced repertoire with only a slight naive shift after ART. Expanded TRB clones identified before ART initiation dominated the repertoire across all time points, though the dominance fluctuated and decreased in many PLHIV after ART. Because pre-ART samples had limited cell numbers, profiling was done on unsorted PBMC rather than on sorted CD4+ and CD8+ T cells.

Participants were included only if at least one PBMC sample before ART initiation and at least two post-ART samples were available. Treatment was received in the United States of America by all participants with HIV. Before DNA extraction, cryopreserved samples of roughly 0.9-10 million PBMC were thawed and then washed. At the time of the earliest PBMC sample for each participant with HIV, ages ranged from about 23 to 60 years. PBMC samples were contributed by each participant from 1-4 timepoints before ART initiation and 2-8 timepoints after ART initiation, with a median of 7 samples. Serial HIV viral load, CD4+ T-cell count, ART history and demographic data were obtained for every participant. Genomic DNA was extracted from unsorted PBMC with a Qiagen kit on a QIAcube, with processing performed in batches of 12 samples. Counted from cysteine to phenylalanine, this CDR3 has 13 amino acids. The read is trimmed to its CDR3 DNA, 39 bases read in frame from base 1. At the junction V is shortened by 5 bases and J by 1 base, with 11 bases in between. Based on the germline V gene, the CDR1 and CDR2 sequences are SQVTM and ANQGSEA.

The immunoSEQ hsTCRB v3.0 assay was used at survey level resolution to sequence the TRB variable region. The target sequencing depth for TRB was roughly 40,000-50,000 T-cell genomes per sample. An Illumina MiSeq with a v3 150-cycle kit was used to sequence the pooled TRB libraries. The authors' analysis ran thus. Analysis of repertoires was carried out in R inside a reproducible Nextflow workflow spanning QC, data transformation and analysis. LymphoSeq2, an R package for exploring AIRR-Seq data, was used to implement the custom analyses. A few samples that produced fewer than 5000 total TRB sequences were removed, so 150 to 200 HIV repertoires were analyzed. Among the 180 to 200 retained HIV repertoires, roughly 60 were collected before ART initiation and around 130 were collected after ART initiation. Each repertoire was downsampled to 5000 TRB nucleotide sequences, and summary statistics were averaged across 100 downsampling iterations. Only TRB sequences with CDR3 regions of at least seven amino acids were retained for analysis. Two measures captured diversity: a Shannon entropy-derived clonality score and the Gini coefficient. In repertoire networks, the top 5000 CDR3 amino acid sequences were linked whenever an edit distance of one separated two sequences. Antigen specificity groups and MHC restriction were predicted for TRB CDR3 amino acid sequences with GLIPH2. To flag known associations with CMV, EBV, HIV or tissue antigens, CDR3 amino acid sequences were compared against VDJdb and McPAS-TCR. Pre-ART, post-ART and control groups were compared with Wilcoxon signed-rank tests and Holm-Bonferroni correction. Sourced from immuneACCESS, this table was stored by TCRdb with only in-frame sequences that have V and J called. A share of the clones is absent; for the studies checked, an unresolved V gene accounts for under half, and the remainder has no known explanation. V, J and clone size are those of that table, while D and trimming were read from the DNA. The sample yields tens of thousands of clones; nearly 95% were counted once. The ten biggest clones cover 6.5% to 10% of the sample.

About this clone itself: Its antigen remains unidentified. No qualities accompany the bases; no much larger clone lies one base away.

This chain is built from TRBV29-1 and TRBJ1-1; the D gene identity is not certain. Here the sequenced sample was unsorted PBMCs, taken roughly 6.3 years after starting antiretroviral therapy. The sequence was obtained from a man in his thirties or forties with HIV. For the CDR3, the sequence is CSVTWRGNTEAFF. The DNA sequence reads TGCAGCGTTACCTGGAGAGGGAACACTGAAGCTTTCTTT.